These 8 T cell receptor beta chains were sequenced from one sample in a study of T-cell memory formation after mild COVID-19. Via MiXCR, TCRdb re-called the 5' RACE reads, giving one row per CDR3 protein. The table includes about 420,000 distinct CDR3 sequences, about a quarter detected once. What was sequenced was PBMCs or a T cell subset sorted from them (not recorded which). The receptors shown here come from an adult woman who had mild COVID-19 (a few samples of this study predate the infection). Cell type and time point are not known.

V usage is TRBV25-1 and J usage is TRBJ2-5; D uncertain. The CDR3 runs 14 residues. V was clipped by 2 bases and J by 0 bases, with 7 bases between them. Germline CDR1 MGHDK, CDR2 SYGVNS. CDR3 coding DNA: TGTGCCAGCAGTGAAACCGTGTACCAAGAGACCCAGTACTTC. Translated, it gives CASSETVYQETQYF.

This clonotype has more than one count but fewer than ten. J is TRBJ2-6 and V is TRBV20-1, with D unresolved. Germline CDR1 reads DFQATT; CDR2 reads SNEGSKA (reference sequence). The CDR3 has 12 residues. CDR3 protein: CSAASGANVLTF. The DNA of the CDR3 is TGCAGCGCAGCCTCTGGGGCCAACGTCCTGACTTTC.

The chain joins TRBV6-1 to TRBJ1-5; a possible D gene is TRBD1 (6 bases). CDR1 is MNHNS, CDR2 SASEGT, per germline. CDR3 length: 14 amino acids. Here the CDR3 reads CASGRGLSNQPQHF. As DNA, the CDR3 is TGTGCTTCGGGCAGGGGTCTGAGCAATCAGCCCCAGCATTTT.

This clonotype was counted between two and nine times. J is TRBJ2-5 and V is TRBV29-1, with 7 bases lining up with TRBD1. The CDR3 is 13 amino acids. With 7 bases clipped from V and 4 bases from J, the junction kept 9 bases outside the gene matches. Looked up from germline, CDR1 is SQVTM and CDR2 is ANQGSEA. Here the CDR3 reads CSAPRGIGETQYF. CDR3 bases: TGCAGCGCCCCCAGGGGGATAGGAGAGACCCAGTACTTC.

J is TRBJ1-3 and V is TRBV18, with a possible D match to TRBD1 (5 bases). CDR1 and CDR2 (germline): KGHSH, LQKENI. CDR3 size: 18 residues. V shed 1 base and J shed 0 bases, with 16 bases lying between them. Here the CDR3 reads CASSPLPGPRSSGNTIYF. In DNA, the CDR3 is TGTGCCAGCTCACCACTACCGGGACCGCGAAGCTCTGGAAACACCATATATTTT.

The rearrangement uses TRBV7-2 and TRBJ2-7, with TRBD2 matching over 7 bases. Trimming took 7 bases from V and 1 from J; bases not matched to a gene: 10. This CDR3 has 15 residues. The germline V gene encodes CDR1 SGHTA and CDR2 FQGNSA. Here the CDR3 reads CASTRTGGSSYEQYF. The CDR3 coding sequence is TGTGCCAGCACCCGGACTGGCGGGAGTTCCTACGAGCAGTACTTC.

This clonotype has more than one count but fewer than ten. The J gene is TRBJ2-5, the V gene TRBV20-1, with a possible D match to TRBD1 (6 bases). Trimming left V 6 bases short and J 5 bases short, with 16 bases between. The CDR3 is made up of 13 amino acids. Germline V gene sequence: CDR1 DFQATT, CDR2 SNEGSKA (reference sequence). The CDR3 here is CSAKTGIIETQYF. The CDR3 nucleotides read TGCAGTGCAAAAACAGGGATCATCGAGACCCAGTACTTC.

The chain carries TRBV3-1 and TRBJ1-1, with 7 positions matching TRBD1. Germline loops: CDR1 LGHDT, CDR2 YNNKEL (reference sequence). Trimming cost V 4 bases and J 4 bases; bases outside gene matches: 9. This CDR3 has 15 residues. The CDR3 protein is CASSLDPGGVTEAFF. Here the CDR3 DNA reads TGTGCCAGCAGCCTTGATCCAGGGGGAGTCACTGAAGCTTTCTTT.